This is a list of T cell receptor beta chains from one sample in a study of T cell responses to AZD1222 COVID-19 vaccine. Sequenced by immunoSEQ multiplex PCR; TCRdb stores in-frame clones only, minus some. The sample contains about 160,000 clones, approximately 90% of which appear only once. The source was peripheral blood, collected on day 0 of AZD1222 vaccination. The receptors were gathered from an adult in good health. The CDR3 runs from the conserved cysteine through the conserved F or W. A D gene is named only where the DNA matches it firmly. Where a row states a size, it is once, few, many or the class of an expanded clone; other rows omit it.

TRBJ2-3,TRBV20-1,.,once,CSARWDTQYF,TGCAGTGCTAGGTGGGATACGCAGTATTTT
TRBJ1-2,TRBV7-9,TRBD1,.,CASSLALQGDSDYGYTF,TGTGCCAGCAGCCTTGCTCTTCAAGGGGACAGCGACTATGGCTACACCTTC
TRBJ2-7,TRBV13,.,.,CASSSNNEQYF,TGTGCCAGCAGTTCGAACAACGAGCAGTACTTC
TRBJ2-1,TRBV10-1,.,once,CASSELATPSNEQFF,TGCGCCAGCAGTGAGCTAGCGACACCCAGCAATGAGCAGTTCTTC
TRBJ2-3,TRBV10-3,.,.,CAISVAPEADTQYF,TGTGCCATCAGTGTGGCTCCAGAGGCAGATACGCAGTATTTT
TRBJ2-1,TRBV5-1,TRBD2,.,CASSFFFATSTEQFF,TGCGCCAGCAGCTTTTTTTTTGCGACTAGCACTGAGCAGTTCTTC
TRBJ1-5,TRBV15,.,.,CATTAGASQPQHF,TGTGCCACCACGGCGGGGGCGAGTCAGCCCCAGCATTTT
TRBJ1-1,TRBV25-1,TRBD1,.,CASSVQGRRTEAFF,TGTGCCAGCAGTGTACAGGGGAGACGGACTGAAGCTTTCTTT
TRBJ2-7,TRBV7-6,.,.,CASSLEASRGNEQYF,TGTGCCAGCAGCTTAGAGGCTAGCAGAGGAAACGAGCAGTACTTC
TRBJ2-7,TRBV9,TRBD1,.,CASSVRDRDSYEQYF,TGTGCCAGCAGCGTCCGGGACAGGGACTCCTACGAGCAGTACTTC
TRBJ1-1,TRBV2,TRBD1,.,CASRLGQANTEAFF,TGTGCCAGCAGGCTCGGACAGGCAAACACTGAAGCTTTCTTT
TRBJ1-1,TRBV6-2/TRBV6-3,TRBD1,once,CASSSRTGDPLRTEAFF,TGTGCCAGCAGTTCCAGGACAGGGGACCCACTTAGGACTGAAGCTTTCTTT
TRBJ2-6,TRBV28,TRBD1,many,CASSPGTVTGAGANVLTF,TGTGCCAGCAGTCCCGGGACAGTTACTGGCGCTGGGGCCAACGTCCTGACTTTC
TRBJ2-7,TRBV30,TRBD1,.,CAWSPDRLDGEQYF,TGTGCCTGGAGTCCGGACAGGCTTGATGGCGAGCAGTACTTC